Listed below are T cell receptor beta chains from one sample, sequenced in a study of T cell responses to AZD1222 COVID-19 vaccine. Sequencing was performed with immunoSEQ multiplex PCR; in TCRdb, only in-frame clones are kept and a portion is missing. The sample lists 90,000 to 130,000 clones; 86% were seen once. Sequences were derived from peripheral blood, sampled on day 0 of AZD1222 vaccination. Receptor source: an adult in good health. CDR3s include the opening cysteine and the closing phenylalanine or tryptophan. The D gene is left open where the match is weak. Clone size is given for some rows only: seen once, a few or many times, or a class if the clone is expanded.

j_call clone_size v_call d_call cdr3_aa cdr3_nt
TRBJ2-5 - TRBV21-1 - CASSKGPVRYQETQYF TGTGCCAGCAGCAAAGGGCCCGTTAGGTACCAAGAGACCCAGTACTTC
TRBJ2-1 - TRBV5-4 - CASSSNTNNEQFF TGTGCCAGCAGCTCCAACACGAACAATGAGCAGTTCTTC
TRBJ2-3 - TRBV28 TRBD2 CAYAAGATDTQYF TGTGCTTACGCAGCGGGGGCCACAGATACGCAGTATTTT
TRBJ1-2 few TRBV5-1 - CASSQAGASDGYTF TGCGCCAGCAGCCAAGCCGGGGCTTCGGATGGCTACACCTTC
TRBJ2-6 - TRBV2 - CASKPDSGANVLTF TGTGCCAGCAAGCCCGACTCTGGGGCCAACGTCCTGACTTTC
TRBJ2-1 - TRBV24-1 - CATSDPGTAEREQFF TGTGCCACCAGTGATCCCGGGACTGCGGAAAGGGAGCAGTTCTTC
TRBJ1-1 - TRBV5-1 TRBD1 CASSLTGTVNTEAFF TGCGCCAGCAGCCTAACCGGGACAGTGAACACTGAAGCTTTCTTT
TRBJ1-5 few TRBV19 TRBD1 CASRTRQGSNQPQHF TGTGCCAGTAGGACCCGACAGGGCAGCAATCAGCCCCAGCATTTT
TRBJ1-2 - TRBV4-1 - CASMGRKNYGYTF TGCGCCAGCATGGGACGGAAGAACTATGGCTACACCTTC
TRBJ2-7 - TRBV29-1 - CSVEDQMRNRYF TGCAGCGTTGAAGATCAGATGAGAAACCGGTACTTC
TRBJ1-4 - TRBV7-6 - CASRRMTVDNEKLFF TGTGCCAGCAGGAGGATGACGGTGGATAATGAAAAACTGTTTTTT
TRBJ1-1 - TRBV2 - CASSEGTWTEAFF TGTGCCAGCAGTGAGGGCACTTGGACTGAAGCTTTCTTT
TRBJ1-2 - TRBV15 TRBD1 CATSRVGQGGNYGYTF TGTGCCACCAGCAGAGTGGGCCAGGGGGGCAACTATGGCTACACCTTC